Below, 23 T cell receptor beta chains from the same sample are listed, as sequenced in a study of T cells in women clearing cervical HPV infection. Repertoires were generated with immunoSEQ multiplex PCR, while TCRdb's copy carries only in-frame clones and drops some. The data include 25,000 to 35,000 clones; the top ten clones carry roughly 17%. The source material was blood buffy coat. These receptors were obtained from a woman between 18 and 70 years old with a cervical HPV16 infection that either progressed to CIN3+ or cleared (not recorded which).

In regard to this clone: The read ends 3 residues shy of where the CDR3 ends; the end is completed using the germline J gene. The V gene is TRBV19, the J gene TRBJ1-1; weak D call: TRBD1 (6 bases). CDR1 is LNHDA, CDR2 SQIVND, per germline (reference sequence). This CDR3 comprises 14 residues. V gave up 2 bases and J gave up 4 bases, with 11 bases separating them. CDR3 in amino acids: CASSIYGGATEAFF. The part of the CDR3 DNA that was read is TGTGCCAGTAGTATATACGGGGGGGCCACTGAA.

Comment on this clone: Coverage ceases 3 residues before the CDR3 finishes, and the germline J gene fills in the end. The chain recombines TRBV6-1 with TRBJ1-1; D is uncertain. CDR1 is MNHNS and CDR2 is SASEGT in the germline V gene. V was trimmed by 4 bases and J by 1 base, leaving 7 bases between them. The CDR3 has 13 amino acids. The CDR3 sequence is CASSGSGNTEAFF. Partial CDR3 DNA: TGTGCCAGCAGTGGGTCGGGGAACACTGAA.

A word on this clone: The CDR3 goes on 3 residues after the read ends, and that part is filled in from the germline J gene. The chain couples TRBV20-1 to TRBJ2-5; D remains unclear. The CDR3 is 12 amino acids. Germline V lookup: CDR1 DFQATT, CDR2 SNEGSKA (reference sequence). Trimming removed 3 bases at V and 5 bases at J, with 10 bases between. The CDR3 DNA, read in part, is TGCAGTGCTAGTTCGGGTGTGGAGACC. This encodes CSASSGVET. Given in full, the CDR3 is CSASSGVETQYF.

Notes on this clone: The read ends 3 residues shy of where the CDR3 ends; the end is completed using the germline J gene. This chain joins TRBV10-3 and TRBJ1-2; 7 bases are a match to TRBD1. The CDR3 is 16 amino acids. V lost 0 bases and J lost 2; bases outside the gene matches: 6. The germline gives CDR1 ENHRY, CDR2 SYGVKD. Partial CDR3 DNA: TGTGCCATCAGTGAGTCCGGACAGGCTGTCAACTATGGC. Its translation is CAISESGQAVNYG. From start to end, the CDR3 is CAISESGQAVNYGYTF.

A note on this clone: The CDR3 end lies 3 residues beyond the end of the read and is filled in from the germline J gene. J is TRBJ1-1 and V is TRBV30; no firm D call. The CDR3 length is 13 residues. Trimming stripped 2 bases from V and 2 bases from J, with 9 bases between. The germline gives CDR1 GTSNPN, CDR2 SVGIG (reference sequence). The DNA read from the CDR3 is TGTGCCTGGAGTCGTCAGTACAACACTGAA. This encodes CAWSRQYNTE. The entire CDR3 reads CAWSRQYNTEAFF. Full variable domain (remainder filled in from reference TRBV30 and TRBJ1-1): SQTIHQWPATLVQPVGSPLSLECTVEGTSNPNLYWYRQAAGRGLQLLFYSVGIGQISSEVPQNLSASRPQDRQFILSSKKLLLSDSGFYLCAWSRQYNTEAFFGQGTRLTVV.

Notes on this clone: One junction end does not reproduce the germline sequence, and a read error may be involved. The CDR3 end lies 3 residues beyond the end of the read and is filled in from the germline J gene. This specimen includes other DNA sequences encoding the same CDR3. The V gene is TRBV30, the J gene TRBJ1-3; D might be TRBD1 (5 bases). CDR3 length: 14 residues. CDR1 GTSNPN and CDR2 SVGIG come from the germline V gene (reference sequence). CDR3 protein: CAWGEGPSGNTIYF. CDR3 DNA (partial): TGTGCCTGGGGGGAGGGGCCCTCTGGAAACACG.

CDR3 region: CASSPMRGYGYTF. The covered CDR3 bases are TGTGCCAGCAGCCCCATGAGGGGCTATGGC. This chain links TRBV7-6 with TRBJ1-2; D may be TRBD1 (5 bases). The CDR3 end is not reached by the read, which stops 3 residues before it; the germline J gene fills it in. This CDR3 region has 13 residues. Trimming removed 5 bases from V and 4 bases from J, with 11 bases in between. Germline CDR1 and CDR2: SGHVS and FNYEAQ.

Comments on this clone: The missing CDR3 end, 3 residues past where the read stops, is filled in from the germline J gene. The chain has TRBV20-1 and TRBJ2-5, with TRBD2 identical over 9 bases. Germline V lookup: CDR1 DFQATT, CDR2 SNEGSKA (reference sequence). V gave up 5 bases and J gave up 3 bases; unmatched junction bases: 10. The CDR3 has 15 amino acids. Incomplete CDR3 DNA: TGCAGTGCTGGGCGCCTAGCGGGGATTAAAGAGACC. It codes for CSAGRLAGIKET. The CDR3 as a whole reads CSAGRLAGIKETQYF.

Points on this clone: The DNA ends 3 residues before the CDR3 does, and the rest of the CDR3 is filled in from the germline J gene. This sequence joins TRBV20-1 and TRBJ2-1; the match to TRBD2 covers 10 bases. Germline V lookup: CDR1 DFQATT, CDR2 SNEGSKA (reference sequence). The length of the CDR3 is 16 residues. The trim removed 6 bases at V and 4 bases at J, leaving 12 bases unmatched. CDR3 bases read: TGCAGTGCCGAAGGAGCGGGAGGGCCTAGTTACAATGAG. This encodes CSAEGAGGPSYNE. The whole CDR3 region reads CSAEGAGGPSYNEQFF.

As for this clone: The CDR3 end lies 3 residues beyond the end of the read and is filled in from the germline J gene. The rearrangement joins TRBV7-2 to TRBJ1-2; 7 positions match TRBD1. Germline V CDR1 and CDR2: SGHTA, FQGNSA. The CDR3 spans 14 residues. The sequenced part of the CDR3 DNA is TGTGCCAGCAGCATGGGACAGAGCACAGATACC. It yields the protein CASSMGQSTDT. The entire CDR3 is CASSMGQSTDTYTF.

Concerning this clone: The CDR3 goes on 3 residues after the read ends, and that part is filled in from the germline J gene. V gene TRBV11-2 combines with J gene TRBJ2-1; TRBD2 agrees at 7 bases. Per germline, CDR1 SGHAT and CDR2 FQNNGV. The CDR3 contains 14 residues. The J segment lost 5 bases and the V segment lost 4 bases, leaving 5 bases of the junction unmatched. CDR3 DNA, as far as it was read: TGTGCCAGCAGCTCGACTAGCAGACACAATGAG. It specifies CASSSTSRHNE. The CDR3 in full is CASSSTSRHNEQFF.

A note on this clone: The read ends 3 residues shy of where the CDR3 ends; the end is completed using the germline J gene. The V and J genes are TRBV30 and TRBJ2-3; 8 bases fit TRBD1. Trimming removed 8 bases from V and 1 base from J; junction bases left unmatched: 5. Germline V CDR1 and CDR2: GTSNPN, SVGIG (reference sequence). This CDR3 contains 13 residues. CDR3 protein: CAVDREGTDTQYF. The sequenced part of the CDR3 DNA is TGTGCCGTGGACAGGGAGGGCACAGATACG.

As to this clone: The observed sequence ends 3 residues before the CDR3 terminus, with the missing tail filled in from the germline J gene. The rearrangement links TRBV12-3 or TRBV12-4 to TRBJ1-1, with 7 bases fitting TRBD1. Unmatched junction bases numbered 6, after V lost 4 bases and J lost 1 base. This CDR3 is built from 15 residues. CDR3 loop: CASSSDRQGNTEAFF. The part of the CDR3 DNA that was read is TGTGCCAGCAGTTCAGATCGACAGGGGAACACTGAA.

Comments on this clone: From the germline J gene comes the end of the CDR3, since the read stops 3 residues before it. The chain uses TRBV2 and TRBJ1-2; 7 bases are shared with TRBD1. V lost 6 bases and J lost 4; bases outside the gene matches: 8. Germline-derived CDR1 and CDR2 are SNHLY and FYNNEI. The CDR3 is 14 amino acids. CDR3 protein: CASRTEGTVYGYTF. The DNA read from the CDR3 is TGTGCCAGCAGGACCGAGGGGACAGTCTATGGC.

As concerns this clone: The read gets to within 3 residues of the CDR3 end, and the germline J gene fills in the rest. This chain connects TRBV19 to TRBJ1-2, with D perhaps matching TRBD1 (5 bases). Trimming shortened V by 7 bases and J by 0 bases, and 15 bases separated the two germline ends. Germline V gene sequence: CDR1 LNHDA, CDR2 SQIVND (reference sequence). This CDR3 has 15 residues. CDR3 protein: CASTPLGGANYGYTF. Incomplete CDR3 DNA: TGTGCCAGTACCCCCCTCGGGGGAGCTAACTATGGC.

This clone ranks as medium-sized (0.01 to 0.1%) in terms of frequency. The CDR3 end is not reached by the read, which stops 3 residues before it; the germline J gene fills it in. The rearrangement joins TRBV5-1 to TRBJ1-2; D is perhaps TRBD1 (5 bases). The V gene's germline CDR1 is SGHRS and CDR2 YFSETQ. The CDR3 length is 14 residues. Trimming stripped 4 bases from V and 3 bases from J, with 13 bases between. The part of the CDR3 DNA that was read is TGCGCCAGCAGCACAGGACAACTTGACTATGGC. As protein: CASSTGQLDYG. The complete CDR3 protein is CASSTGQLDYGYTF.

A note on this clone: The read finishes 3 residues shy of the CDR3 end, and the germline J gene is used to complete it. The V call is TRBV20-1, the J call TRBJ1-5; D remains ambiguous. The CDR3 loop spans 15 amino acids. Germline V gene data show CDR1 as DFQATT and CDR2 as SNEGSKA (reference sequence). The sequenced part of the CDR3 DNA is TGCAGTGCTAGAGACGCGGGAGTGTCAACAGATCCC. Translating gives CSARDAGVSTDP. The full CDR3 protein is CSARDAGVSTDPQHF.

Worth noting for this clone: The read finishes 3 residues shy of the CDR3 end, and the germline J gene is used to complete it. J is TRBJ1-6 and V is TRBV7-8; D gene unclear. This CDR3 comprises 16 residues. Germline V gene data show CDR1 as SGHVS and CDR2 as FQNEAQ. V lost 0 bases, J lost 5 bases, and 11 bases lay in between. CDR3 bases read: TGTGCCAGCAGCTTAGCGACCCGGGTAGATAATTCACCC. Encoded protein: CASSLATRVDNSP. The whole CDR3 protein is CASSLATRVDNSPLHF.

On this clone: Coverage ceases 3 residues before the CDR3 finishes, and the germline J gene fills in the end. This chain uses TRBV2 with TRBJ1-1; D may be TRBD1 (6 bases). Trimming pared 6 bases from V and 0 bases from J, leaving 8 bases between. CDR1 is SNHLY, CDR2 FYNNEI, per germline. This CDR3 has 13 amino acids. The CDR3 bases that were read are TGTGCCAGCAGGGACAGCGTGAACACTGAA. Translating it yields CASRDSVNTE. The full CDR3 protein is CASRDSVNTEAFF.

Remarks on this clone: The sequence runs out 3 residues before the end of the CDR3; the remainder is reconstructed from the germline J gene. This chain joins TRBV19 and TRBJ2-4, with no clear D. CDR3 length equals 13 residues. CDR1 and CDR2 from the germline V gene are LNHDA and SQIVND (reference sequence). The DNA read from the CDR3 is TGTGCCAGTTACGTTAGCCCACCCTATGGT. This codes for CASYVSPPYG. The full CDR3 sequence reads CASYVSPPYGQYF. Drawing the rest from reference TRBV19 and TRBJ2-4, the complete variable domain is DGGITQSPKYLFRKEGQNVTLSCEQNLNHDAMYWYRQDPGQGLRLIYYSQIVNDFQKGDIAEGYSVSREKKESFPLTVTSAQKNPTAFYLCASYVSPPYGQYFGAGTRLSVL.

CDR3: CSVEPQGATYKDQETQYF. The sequenced part of the CDR3 DNA is TGCAGCGTTGAGCCCCAGGGGGCGACGTACAAGGACCAAGAGACC. V gene TRBV29-1 combines with J gene TRBJ2-5; 8 bases fit TRBD1. The CDR3 is cut off 3 residues early in the read; its end comes from the germline J gene. Trimming removed 3 bases from V and 0 bases from J; junction bases left unmatched: 15. CDR1 is SQVTM and CDR2 is ANQGSEA in the germline V gene. The CDR3 totals 18 residues.

As to this clone: The read stops 3 residues short of the end of the CDR3; the missing end is completed from the germline J gene. V and J are TRBV19 and TRBJ2-5, with 10 bases that match TRBD1. CDR3 length: 16 residues. CDR1 is LNHDA and CDR2 is SQIVND in the germline V gene (reference sequence). J lost 3 bases, V lost 5 bases, and 9 bases had no gene match. The sequenced part of the CDR3 DNA is TGTGCCAGTAGTGCGCTACCGGGACAGGGGAAAGAGACC. Encoded protein: CASSALPGQGKET. In full, the CDR3 reads CASSALPGQGKETQYF.

About this clone: The read terminates 3 residues ahead of where the CDR3 ends, so the germline J gene completes it. V is TRBV20-1 and J is TRBJ2-7; D gene uncertain. Germline CDR1 is DFQATT and CDR2 is SNEGSKA (reference sequence). Trimming removed 6 bases at V and 6 bases at J, with 18 bases between. This CDR3 is built from 13 residues. The DNA read from the CDR3 is TGCAGTGCACCCAGGAGTGGTGACGCCGAG. Protein sequence: CSAPRSGDAE. Given in full, the CDR3 is CSAPRSGDAEQYF.